A single sample gave rise to the 25 T cell receptor beta chains below, sequenced in a study of identical twins. In TCRdb, the 5' RACE reads were re-called with MiXCR into one record per CDR3 protein. The repertoire holds 220,000 or so distinct CDR3 sequences, with approximately 7% as singletons. The same sample was also studied in work on yellow fever vaccine responses in identical twins.

Sequenced: memory (CD45RO+) T cells sorted from blood. The source of these receptors is a young woman in good health.

CDR3 sequence reads: CASSQDSGSSYEQYF. The DNA of the CDR3 is TGTGCCAGCAGCCAAGATAGCGGAAGCTCCTACGAGCAGTACTTC. The V call is TRBV4-2, the J call TRBJ2-7; tentative D call: TRBD2 (6 bases). The germline V gene encodes CDR1 LGHNA and CDR2 YNFKEQ. The CDR3 length is 15 residues. The V end lost 0 bases, the J end lost 0 bases, and 9 bases lay between the germline ends.

The chain uses TRBV19 and TRBJ2-2; TRBD1 aligns across 9 bases. Germline CDR1 LNHDA, CDR2 SQIVND (reference sequence). V lost 3 bases to trimming and J lost 7 bases; unmatched junction nucleotides: 6. The CDR3 is made up of 15 amino acids. The CDR3 reads CASSMAGTGNGELFF. CDR3 sequence (DNA): TGTGCCAGTAGTATGGCCGGGACAGGGAACGGGGAGCTGTTTTTT. Complete variable domain (other parts from reference TRBV19 and TRBJ2-2): DGGITQSPKYLFRKEGQNVTLSCEQNLNHDAMYWYRQDPGQGLRLIYYSQIVNDFQKGDIAEGYSVSREKKESFPLTVTSAQKNPTAFYLCASSMAGTGNGELFFGEGSRLTVL.

This clonotype appeared a few times. V gene TRBV6-1 combines with J gene TRBJ1-2; TRBD1 matches at 9 bases. The CDR3 loop spans 14 amino acids. The trim removed 6 bases at V and 7 bases at J, leaving 9 bases unmatched. Per germline, CDR1 MNHNS and CDR2 SASEGT. The CDR3 reads CASRGDRALRGYTF. The CDR3 DNA reads TGTGCCAGCAGGGGGGACAGGGCGTTGCGTGGCTACACCTTC.

In this sample, this clonotype turned up a few times. This may arise from a read error, as a much more abundant clone is one base away. The V call is TRBV9, the J call TRBJ2-2; D gene unclear. Between the trimmed V and J ends, which lost 3 bases and 4 bases, there was a span of 4 bases. Germline V gene lookup returns CDR1 SGDLS and CDR2 YYNGEE. CDR3 length: 12 residues. The CDR3 nucleotides are TGTGCCAGCAGCGGGAGCACCGGGGAGCTGTTTTTT. It codes for CASSGSTGELFF.

This sequence joins TRBV27 and TRBJ2-1, with D possibly matching TRBD2 (6 bases). The germline V gene encodes CDR1 MNHEY and CDR2 SMNVEV (reference sequence). This CDR3 contains 20 residues. V was pared by 7 bases and J by 2 bases, with 30 bases between. Here the CDR3 DNA reads TGTGCCAGCAAACAACTTAGGCAAGGGGTGCGGGATAGTCCCTACAATGAGCAGTTCTTC. Amino acid sequence: CASKQLRQGVRDSPYNEQFF.

The chain is built from TRBV5-1 and TRBJ1-1; D may be TRBD1 (5 bases). Per the germline V gene, CDR1 is SGHRS and CDR2 is YFSETQ. The CDR3 has 15 residues. Trimming left V 1 base short and J 0 bases short, with 10 bases between. Here the CDR3 reads CASSLSGELNTEAFF. Written as DNA, the CDR3 is TGCGCCAGCAGCTTGTCGGGGGAATTGAACACTGAAGCTTTCTTT.

This clonotype came up many times. The J gene is TRBJ2-7, the V gene TRBV9; 7 bases agree with TRBD1. The J segment lost 0 bases and the V segment lost 4 bases, leaving 10 bases of the junction unmatched. The CDR3 totals 16 residues. Germline values: CDR1 SGDLS, CDR2 YYNGEE. CDR3 in DNA: TGTGCCAGCAGCCCCCACCAGACAGGGAGCTCCTACGAGCAGTACTTC. This translates into CASSPHQTGSSYEQYF.

The table lists this clonotype with a few counts. The chain combines TRBV2 with TRBJ2-1; possible D gene TRBD2, 5 bases. The CDR3 runs 17 residues. Germline V gives CDR1 SNHLY, CDR2 FYNNEI. V was cut by 0 bases and J by 1 base, with 13 bases left in between. CDR3 region: CASSEAGSAASYNEQFF. In DNA, the CDR3 is TGTGCCAGCAGTGAAGCAGGATCAGCGGCGTCCTACAATGAGCAGTTCTTC.

The chain combines TRBV5-1 with TRBJ1-1, with D possibly TRBD1 on 6 matching bases. Trimming removed 0 bases from V and 0 bases from J, with 9 bases in between. Per germline, CDR1 SGHRS and CDR2 YFSETQ. The length of the CDR3 is 15 residues. For the CDR3, the DNA is TGCGCCAGCAGCTTGGGAGGGACATTGAACACTGAAGCTTTCTTT. Its translation: CASSLGGTLNTEAFF.

This clonotype has ten or more counts. V usage is TRBV2 and J usage is TRBJ1-1; TRBD1 matches 8 bases. J lost 6 bases, V lost 5 bases, and 17 bases had no gene match. The CDR3 extends over 17 amino acids. Germline V gives CDR1 SNHLY, CDR2 FYNNEI. As DNA, the CDR3 is TGTGCCAGCAGTACCCGAGCCGGACAGGGATTTGTAGCTGAAGCTTTCTTT. It encodes CASSTRAGQGFVAEAFF.

This clonotype was recorded at least ten times. The V gene is TRBV7-2, the J gene TRBJ1-2; 10 nucleotides match TRBD1. Germline-derived CDR1 and CDR2 are SGHTA and FQGNSA. This CDR3 has 14 residues. Trimming cost V 5 bases and J 4 bases; bases outside gene matches: 4. CDR3 in DNA: TGTGCCAGCAGCCCCGACAGGGGGCCCTATGGCTACACCTTC. It specifies CASSPDRGPYGYTF.

V gene TRBV12-3 or TRBV12-4 combines with J gene TRBJ1-1, with a possible D match to TRBD1 (5 bases). CDR3 length equals 12 residues. V lost 5 bases and J lost 7, with 11 bases in between. DNA of the CDR3: TGTGCCAGCAGTCCCCGGGGGGATGAAGCTTTCTTT. Residues: CASSPRGDEAFF.

This chain connects TRBV11-1 to TRBJ1-2; 7 bases map to TRBD1. The CDR3 contains 13 residues. J lost 6 bases, V lost 2 bases, and 3 bases had no gene match. Germline-derived CDR1 and CDR2 are SGHAT and FQDESV (reference sequence). Written as DNA, the CDR3 is TGTGCCAGCAGCTTACTCGGACAGGATGGCTACACCTTC. Translating gives CASSLLGQDGYTF.

This clonotype was counted many times. The chain combines TRBV6-4 with TRBJ2-3, with D perhaps TRBD2 (7 bases). The CDR3 is 14 amino acids. Trimming cost V 3 bases and J 3 bases, with 10 bases left between them. CDR1 and CDR2 from the germline V gene are MRHNA and SNTAGT. DNA of the CDR3: TGTGCCAGCAGTGAACAGGGAGGGACAGATACGCAGTATTTT. Amino acid sequence: CASSEQGGTDTQYF.

There are many counts of this clonotype. CDR3 protein: CASRTAGGYTF. In DNA, the CDR3 is TGTGCCAGCAGGACAGCCGGGGGCTACACCTTC. The rearrangement links TRBV27 to TRBJ1-2; D perhaps matches TRBD1 (5 bases). This CDR3 is built from 11 residues. Germline V lookup: CDR1 MNHEY, CDR2 SMNVEV (reference sequence). The ends were cut back, 6 bases at V and 8 bases at J, with 10 bases in the middle.

This clonotype was recorded a few times. V usage is TRBV7-8 and J usage is TRBJ2-3; TRBD2 matches at 11 bases. The CDR3 has 18 residues. V was pared by 2 bases and J by 3 bases, with 10 bases of the junction left unmatched. CDR1 SGHVS and CDR2 FQNEAQ come from the germline V gene. This CDR3 is CASSLSTSGSSWTDTQYF. CDR3 in DNA: TGTGCCAGCAGCTTATCTACTAGCGGGAGTTCTTGGACAGATACGCAGTATTTT.

This clonotype turned up a few times. The rearrangement joins TRBV4-1 to TRBJ2-5; either TRBD1 or TRBD2 may fit D (5 bases each). The V end lost 1 base, the J end lost 2 bases, and 14 bases lay between the germline ends. Germline V gives CDR1 MGHRA, CDR2 YSYEKL. CDR3 length: 16 residues. The CDR3 bases are TGCGCCAGCAGCCAAGGTCGGACAAGCGGTCAAGAGACCCAGTACTTC. Protein: CASSQGRTSGQETQYF.

This clonotype was recorded many times. The V gene is TRBV20-1, the J gene TRBJ2-6, with unresolved D. The germline V gene has CDR1 DFQATT and CDR2 SNEGSKA (reference sequence). The ends were cut back, 6 bases at V and 0 bases at J, with 9 bases in the middle. The CDR3 is 14 amino acids. The CDR3 DNA sequence: TGCAGTGCCTCCCAGCACTCTGGGGCCAACGTCCTGACTTTC. It yields the protein CSASQHSGANVLTF.

This clonotype has a count of ten or more. The CDR3: CSALVRGVSAFF. The DNA of the CDR3 is TGCAGCGCCCTGGTCAGGGGTGTATCGGCTTTCTTT. The chain joins TRBV29-1 to TRBJ1-1, with D perhaps TRBD1 (6 bases). The CDR3 has 12 residues. Per germline, CDR1 SQVTM and CDR2 ANQGSEA. Trimming shortened V by 7 bases and J by 11 bases, and 20 bases separated the two germline ends.

This clonotype was observed many times. The chain is built from TRBV20-1 and TRBJ2-5, with D unresolved. Deletions cut 7 bases from V and 5 bases from J, with 8 bases between. CDR1 and CDR2 (germline): DFQATT, SNEGSKA (reference sequence). This CDR3 comprises 10 residues. The CDR3 sequence is CSVERETQYF. The CDR3 nucleotides read TGCAGTGTGGAGAGGGAGACCCAGTACTTC.

This clonotype appeared many times. The chain combines TRBV2 with TRBJ2-1; 7 bases agree with TRBD1. Germline V gene sequence: CDR1 SNHLY, CDR2 FYNNEI. The CDR3 covers 13 residues. The V segment lost 3 bases and the J segment 16 bases; nucleotides outside the gene matches: 12. This CDR3 is CASSEDRDRAVFF. For the CDR3, the DNA is TGTGCCAGCAGTGAGGACCGTGACAGGGCTGTCTTCTTC.

This clonotype was detected ten times or more. The rearrangement joins TRBV5-1 to TRBJ1-2, with D unclear. The germline V and J ends were trimmed by 4 bases and 2 bases, with 33 bases remaining between them. CDR3 size: 21 residues. CDR1 SGHRS and CDR2 YFSETQ come from the germline V gene. CDR3 DNA: TGCGCCAGCAGCCTTAATTCTCGGGGTCGGTTTAGTCAGAACACCAACTATGGCTACACCTTC. It codes for CASSLNSRGRFSQNTNYGYTF.

This clonotype was recorded a few times. The rearrangement links TRBV4-2 to TRBJ2-5; 11 bases map to TRBD2. This CDR3 region has 17 residues. Unmatched junction bases numbered 11, after V lost 4 bases and J lost 4 bases. Germline V gives CDR1 LGHNA, CDR2 YNFKEQ. The CDR3 bases are TGTGCCAGCAGCCCAACTGGAACTAGCGGGGGTGGAGAGACCCAGTACTTC. Translating it yields CASSPTGTSGGGETQYF.

This clonotype showed up just a few times. The V call is TRBV12-3 or TRBV12-4, the J call TRBJ2-5; D ambiguous. The V end lost 6 bases, the J end lost 1 base, and 12 bases lay between the germline ends. The CDR3 sequence is 14 residues long. The CDR3: CASSPPPGQETQYF. CDR3 DNA sequence: TGTGCCAGCAGCCCCCCCCCCGGCCAAGAGACCCAGTACTTC.

The rearrangement uses TRBV11-2 and TRBJ2-3; 7 nucleotides agree with TRBD2. Germline V gives CDR1 SGHAT, CDR2 FQNNGV. There are 16 residues in the CDR3. With V trimmed by 1 base and J by 0 bases, 4 bases remained unmatched. The DNA of the CDR3 is TGTGCCAGCAGCTTAGTCGGGGGGACTAGCACAGATACGCAGTATTTT. Its protein is CASSLVGGTSTDTQYF.